These 27 T cell receptor beta chains were all obtained from the same sample, sequenced in a study of pediatric ulcerative colitis. The rectum was sampled with one to two pinch biopsies at colonoscopy. TCRdb keeps only in-frame clones here, not all; method: immunoSEQ multiplex PCR. The table lists under 15,000 clones, approximately 71% of them singletons. The sequenced sample consisted of gut tissue. The receptors were sampled from a boy aged 5-17 years who was a control in a study of pediatric ulcerative colitis.

The chain recombines TRBV7-8 with TRBJ1-4, with a tentative D call TRBD1 (6 bases). CDR3 size: 17 residues. Germline lookup yields CDR1 SGHVS and CDR2 FQNEAQ. V lost 0 bases and J lost 3, with 14 bases in between. The CDR3 is CASSLADRSRANEKLFF. In DNA, the CDR3 is TGTGCCAGCAGCTTAGCTGACAGGAGTAGGGCTAATGAAAAACTGTTTTTT.

This rearrangement joins TRBV5-4 to TRBJ2-7; D uncertain. The CDR3 covers 12 residues. The germline V gene has CDR1 SGHNT and CDR2 YYREEE (reference sequence). The V gene lost 3 bases and the J gene lost 0 bases, with 4 bases spanning the gap. The CDR3 loop reads CASSSSSYEQYF. In DNA, the CDR3 is TGTGCCAGCAGCTCAAGCTCCTACGAGCAGTACTTC.

J is TRBJ1-3 and V is TRBV5-1; the match to TRBD1 covers 7 bases. With 4 bases clipped from V and 0 bases from J, the junction kept 4 bases outside the gene matches. Germline V CDR1 and CDR2: SGHRS, YFSETQ. The CDR3 runs 15 residues. Written as DNA, the CDR3 is TGCGCCAGCAGCAGAGGGACAGACTCTGGAAACACCATATATTTT. Residues: CASSRGTDSGNTIYF.

This chain links TRBV7-2 with TRBJ1-1; 7 positions agree with TRBD1. Per germline, CDR1 SGHTA and CDR2 FQGNSA. The junction had 9 bases not matched to a gene; V was cut back by 5 bases and J by 6 bases. The CDR3 is 14 amino acids. CDR3 sequence (DNA): TGTGCCAGCAGCGCCATCAGGGGGATCTCTGAAGCTTTCTTT. It encodes CASSAIRGISEAFF. The full variable domain, rest sourced from reference TRBV7-2 and TRBJ1-1, is GAGVSQSPSNKVTEKGKDVELRCDPISGHTALYWYRQSLGQGLEFLIYFQGNSAPDKSGLPSDRFSAERTGGSVSTLTIQRTQQEDSAVYLCASSAIRGISEAFFGQGTRLTVV.

The gene calls are TRBV6-1 and TRBJ2-1; D is undetermined. In germline, CDR1 is MNHNS, CDR2 SASEGT. The CDR3 extends over 17 amino acids. The ends were cut back, 1 base at V and 5 bases at J, with 18 bases in the middle. CDR3 bases: TGTGCCAGCAGTGAAGGTCGGGCTTCTAGGGCCCACAATGAGCAGTTCTTC. The encoded protein is CASSEGRASRAHNEQFF.

This clone has only a few counts. This sequence joins TRBV28 and TRBJ2-2; D is uncertain. Per the germline V gene, CDR1 is MDHEN and CDR2 is SYDVKM. This CDR3 contains 12 residues. The V end lost 7 bases, the J end lost 2 bases, and 5 bases lay between the germline ends. The CDR3 protein is CASIVNTGELFF. The DNA for the CDR3 is TGTGCCAGCATAGTCAACACCGGGGAGCTGTTTTTT.

The chain has TRBV5-4 and TRBJ1-4; no definite D call. V was trimmed by 2 bases and J by 5 bases, leaving 7 bases between them. There are 13 residues in the CDR3. Germline assignment: CDR1 SGHNT and CDR2 YYREEE (reference sequence). CDR3 protein: CASSLLSNEKLFF. As DNA, the CDR3 is TGTGCCAGCAGCTTATTATCGAATGAAAAACTGTTTTTT.

The rearrangement joins TRBV7-8 to TRBJ2-5; 10 bases agree with TRBD1. Per the germline V gene, CDR1 is SGHVS and CDR2 is FQNEAQ. The V and J ends lost 2 bases and 5 bases, in that order; junction bases with no gene match: 5. This CDR3 contains 15 residues. The CDR3 spells CASSLTGQGGETQYF. The DNA of the CDR3 is TGTGCCAGCAGCTTAACTGGACAGGGGGGCGAGACCCAGTACTTC.

The V gene is TRBV4-3, the J gene TRBJ2-3; D gene ambiguous. Germline lookup yields CDR1 LGHNA and CDR2 YSLEER. The CDR3 runs to 16 residues. V was pared by 1 base and J by 6 bases, with 17 bases between. The chain's CDR3 is CASSQVFSSGVDTQYF. The CDR3 DNA reads as TGCGCCAGCAGCCAAGTATTCTCTTCAGGTGTGGATACGCAGTATTTT.

The CDR3 loop reads CASSVGVRQETQYF. The DNA of the CDR3 is TGTGCCAGCAGCGTAGGTGTACGCCAAGAGACCCAGTACTTC. The V gene is TRBV9, the J gene TRBJ2-5; D is unclear. Trimming pared 0 bases from V and 1 base from J, leaving 7 bases between. This CDR3 region has 14 residues. Germline V gene lookup returns CDR1 SGDLS and CDR2 YYNGEE.

The V call is TRBV19, the J call TRBJ1-2; 9 nucleotides align to TRBD1. Germline trimming cut 5 bases from V and 4 bases from J; bases unmatched to any gene: 8. Per germline, CDR1 LNHDA and CDR2 SQIVND (reference sequence). CDR3 length: 15 amino acids. CDR3 protein: CASSFLRTGAYGYTF. The CDR3 nucleotides are TGTGCCAGTAGTTTCCTCCGGACAGGGGCCTATGGCTACACCTTC.

DNA of the CDR3: TGTGCCAGTAGTATAGACTTGGGAGACGTCTACGAGCAGTACTTC. Its translation is CASSIDLGDVYEQYF. This chain joins TRBV19 and TRBJ2-7; a possible D gene is TRBD2 (5 bases). V dropped 0 bases and J dropped 3 bases, with 12 bases sitting between them. The germline gives CDR1 LNHDA, CDR2 SQIVND (reference sequence). This CDR3 comprises 15 residues.

The count of this clone is one. The chain is built from TRBV9 and TRBJ2-1; TRBD2 is a possible D gene (5 bases). There are 16 residues in the CDR3. Germline V lookup: CDR1 SGDLS, CDR2 YYNGEE. Between the trimmed V and J ends, which lost 0 bases and 4 bases, there was a span of 14 bases. The CDR3: CASSVGEGAAYNEQFF. CDR3 bases: TGTGCCAGCAGCGTAGGCGAGGGAGCTGCGTACAATGAGCAGTTCTTC.

J is TRBJ2-5 and V is TRBV6-5; 7 bases map to TRBD1. The V and J ends lost 6 bases and 3 bases, in that order; junction bases with no gene match: 4. There are 13 residues in the CDR3. Germline V lookup: CDR1 MNHEY, CDR2 SVGAGI. CDR3 protein: CASSPGTEETQYF. CDR3 in DNA: TGTGCCAGCAGCCCCGGGACAGAAGAGACCCAGTACTTC.

The V call is TRBV5-4, the J call TRBJ1-4, with D perhaps TRBD1 (6 bases). This CDR3 has 15 amino acids. Trimming removed 4 bases from V and 0 bases from J, with 10 bases in between. Germline lookup yields CDR1 SGHNT and CDR2 YYREEE (reference sequence). CDR3 sequence (DNA): TGTGCCAGCAGCGCTCGGACAGCAACTAATGAAAAACTGTTTTTT. Translation: CASSARTATNEKLFF. Full variable domain (rest looked up from reference TRBV5-4 and TRBJ1-4): ETGVTQSPTHLIKTRGQQVTLRCSSQSGHNTVSWYQQALGQGPQFIFQYYREEENGRGNFPPRFSGLQFPNYSSELNVNALELDDSALYLCASSARTATNEKLFFGSGTQLSVL.

The chain couples TRBV2 to TRBJ2-2; weak D call: TRBD2 (5 bases). CDR1 is SNHLY and CDR2 is FYNNEI in the germline V gene. CDR3 length: 16 amino acids. V was pared by 5 bases and J by 5 bases, with 18 bases between. CDR3 in amino acids: CASSLVGGGYTGELFF. CDR3 DNA: TGTGCCAGCAGTTTAGTGGGCGGAGGCTATACCGGGGAGCTGTTTTTT.

The V gene is TRBV7-6, the J gene TRBJ2-7; TRBD2 matches at 14 bases. The CDR3 runs to 16 residues. Germline V gene sequence: CDR1 SGHVS, CDR2 FNYEAQ. Trimming cost V 5 bases and J 3 bases; bases outside gene matches: 6. CDR3 DNA: TGTGCCAGCAGCCCTGGACTAGCGGGAGGCCTCTACGAGCAGTACTTC. Amino acid sequence: CASSPGLAGGLYEQYF.

This clone has just a few counts. The genes are TRBV25-1 and TRBJ1-5, with TRBD1 as a possible D gene (5 bases). V lost 1 base and J 4 bases, leaving 14 bases between the germline ends. The CDR3 has 16 residues. Germline CDR1 is MGHDK and CDR2 is SYGVNS. The chain's CDR3 is CASSESGPGANQPQHF. In nucleotides, the CDR3 is TGTGCCAGCAGTGAATCGGGACCCGGGGCAAATCAGCCCCAGCATTTT.

The chain employs TRBV20-1 and TRBJ2-1; no firm D call. Trimming stripped 5 bases from V and 6 bases from J, with 5 bases between. The CDR3 has 10 residues. Germline V gives CDR1 DFQATT, CDR2 SNEGSKA (reference sequence). CDR3: CSALGNEQFF. Here the CDR3 DNA reads TGCAGTGCTCTGGGCAATGAGCAGTTCTTC.

The chain couples TRBV29-1 to TRBJ2-5, with TRBD1 as a possible D gene (6 bases). Looked up from germline, CDR1 is SQVTM and CDR2 is ANQGSEA. This CDR3 has 13 residues. V was cut by 7 bases and J by 5 bases, with 17 bases left in between. CDR3 bases: TGCAGCGCCGACCTCGGACAGTCGGAGACCCAGTACTTC. Protein sequence: CSADLGQSETQYF.

This chain links TRBV5-8 with TRBJ2-1; 14 bases are a match to TRBD2. The length of the CDR3 is 18 residues. Germline V gene data show CDR1 as SGHTS and CDR2 as YDEGEE. V trimming: 2 bases; J trimming: 7 bases; junction bases outside the gene matches: 11. CDR3 sequence: CASSFTGTSGSNRNEQFF. CDR3 nucleotides: TGTGCCAGCAGCTTTACCGGGACTAGCGGGAGTAATCGGAATGAGCAGTTCTTC.

The CDR3 spells CASSITRTGELFF. The CDR3 DNA is TGTGCCAGCAGTATCACTAGGACCGGGGAGCTGTTTTTT. The rearrangement uses TRBV6-1 and TRBJ2-2, with a tentative D call TRBD2 (5 bases). Germline loops: CDR1 MNHNS, CDR2 SASEGT. The germline V and J ends were trimmed by 5 bases and 5 bases, with 9 bases remaining between them. This CDR3 comprises 13 residues.

CDR3 coding DNA: TGCGCCAGCAGCCGGGAAGTATCCGGGGAGCTGTTTTTT. Translated, it gives CASSREVSGELFF. The chain couples TRBV5-1 to TRBJ2-2; D perhaps matches TRBD2 (5 bases). Trimming stripped 4 bases from V and 6 bases from J, with 10 bases between. Looked up from germline, CDR1 is SGHRS and CDR2 is YFSETQ. The CDR3 has 13 amino acids.

This chain uses TRBV18 with TRBJ1-2; D is unresolved. Germline V lookup: CDR1 KGHSH, CDR2 LQKENI. The CDR3 runs 19 residues. Trimming shortened V by 4 bases and J by 1 base, and 25 bases separated the two germline ends. The CDR3 bases are TGTGCCAGCTCACGCAAGAGCGGGATTCCCGTGGACGGTAACTATGGCTACACCTTC. It codes for CASSRKSGIPVDGNYGYTF.

This chain connects TRBV27 to TRBJ1-1, with no clear D. CDR3 length equals 13 residues. Germline CDR1 reads MNHEY; CDR2 reads SMNVEV (reference sequence). Trimming shortened V by 1 base and J by 5 bases, and 8 bases separated the two germline ends. The CDR3 reads CASSLWAATEAFF. In DNA form, the CDR3 reads TGTGCCAGCAGTTTATGGGCAGCTACTGAAGCTTTCTTT.

This sequence joins TRBV20-1 and TRBJ1-2; no clear D. V lost 6 bases and J lost 9, with 14 bases in between. The CDR3 covers 11 residues. Germline lookup yields CDR1 DFQATT and CDR2 SNEGSKA (reference sequence). The CDR3: CSAKRRASYTF. As DNA, the CDR3 is TGCAGTGCGAAGCGGAGGGCGAGCTACACCTTC.

V gene TRBV5-8 combines with J gene TRBJ2-3; D might be TRBD2 (6 bases). The V and J ends lost 4 bases and 0 bases respectively, with 12 bases between them. The CDR3 runs 15 residues. Germline-derived CDR1 and CDR2 are SGHTS and YDEGEE. The CDR3 is CASSPGLLSTDTQYF. The CDR3, as DNA: TGTGCCAGCAGCCCGGGACTCCTTAGCACAGATACGCAGTATTTT.